This record looks at one T cell receptor (beta chain) sequence and its context. Its antigen is unidentified. Random hexamers were used to reverse transcribe an amount of roughly 0.45 to 1 ug RNA. The TCR beta CDR3 was amplified by immunoSEQ multiplex PCR across 54 Vbeta, 13 Jbeta. TCRdb redid the calling of the immunoSEQ multiplex PCR reads with MiXCR, one entry per CDR3 protein. The sample lists some 63,000 distinct CDR3 sequences, around 96% seen once, with 0.56% in the top ten. The sample originates from a study of CD8 T cells in Susac syndrome. Findings and limits, study-wide: An acknowledgment was made by the study that its TCR sequencing and HLA analysis involved relatively few individuals.

Germline CDR1 reads SQVTM; CDR2 reads ANQGSEA. The CDR3 is 17 residues long. The V gene end was trimmed by 3 bases and the J gene end by 0 bases; junction bases not matched to a gene: 4. CD8+ and CD4+ T cells from blood underwent TCR beta sequencing. The CD8+ and CD4+ T cells were isolated magnetically using a negative isolation approach, whereas the TEMRA cells were enriched by FACS. The chain uses TRBV29-1 and TRBJ2-1; 14 nucleotides match TRBD2. The sequenced sample was CD8+ T cells from PBMCs. This receptor was obtained from a human donor with multiple sclerosis. In DNA form, the CDR3 reads TGCAGCGTTGACGGGACTAGCGGGGGAGACTCCTACAATGAGCAGTTCTTC. Amino acid sequence: CSVDGTSGGDSYNEQFF.